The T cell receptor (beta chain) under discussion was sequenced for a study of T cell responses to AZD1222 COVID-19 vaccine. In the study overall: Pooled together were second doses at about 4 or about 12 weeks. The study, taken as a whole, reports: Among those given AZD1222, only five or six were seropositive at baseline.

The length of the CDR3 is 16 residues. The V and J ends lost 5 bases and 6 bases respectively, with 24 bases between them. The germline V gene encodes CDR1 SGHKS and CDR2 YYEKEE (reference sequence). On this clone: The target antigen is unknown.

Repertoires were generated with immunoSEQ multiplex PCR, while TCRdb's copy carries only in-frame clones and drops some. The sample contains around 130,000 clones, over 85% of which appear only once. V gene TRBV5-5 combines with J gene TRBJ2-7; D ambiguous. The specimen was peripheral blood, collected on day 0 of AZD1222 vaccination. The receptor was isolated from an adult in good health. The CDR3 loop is CASSPTRANRISEQYF. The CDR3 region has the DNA TGTGCCAGCAGTCCTACCCGCGCCAATCGCATCTCCGAGCAGTACTTC.